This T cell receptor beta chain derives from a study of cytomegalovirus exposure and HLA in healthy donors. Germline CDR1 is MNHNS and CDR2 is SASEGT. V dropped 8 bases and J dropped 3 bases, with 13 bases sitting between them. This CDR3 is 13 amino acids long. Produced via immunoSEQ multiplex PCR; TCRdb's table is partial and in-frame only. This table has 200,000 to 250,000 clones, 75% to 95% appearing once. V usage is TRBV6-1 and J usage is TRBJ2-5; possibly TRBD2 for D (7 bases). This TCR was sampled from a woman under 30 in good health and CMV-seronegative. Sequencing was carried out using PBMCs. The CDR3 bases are TGTGCCAGCCGACGGGGGGCGGAAGAGACCCAGTACTTC. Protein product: CASRRGAEETQYF.